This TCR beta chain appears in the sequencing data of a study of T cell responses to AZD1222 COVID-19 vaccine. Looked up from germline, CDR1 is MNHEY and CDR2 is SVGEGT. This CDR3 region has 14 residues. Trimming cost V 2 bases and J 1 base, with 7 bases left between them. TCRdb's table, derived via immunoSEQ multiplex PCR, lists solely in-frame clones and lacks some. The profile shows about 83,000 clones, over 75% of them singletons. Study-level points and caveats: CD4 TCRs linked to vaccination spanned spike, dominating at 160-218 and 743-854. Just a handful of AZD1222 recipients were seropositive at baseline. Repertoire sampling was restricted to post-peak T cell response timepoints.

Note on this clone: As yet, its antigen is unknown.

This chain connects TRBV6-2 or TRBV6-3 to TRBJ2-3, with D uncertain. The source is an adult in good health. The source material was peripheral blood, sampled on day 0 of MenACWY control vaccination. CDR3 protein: CASSYPGRTDTQYF. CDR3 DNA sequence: TGTGCCAGCAGTTACCCGGGCCGCACAGATACGCAGTATTTT.